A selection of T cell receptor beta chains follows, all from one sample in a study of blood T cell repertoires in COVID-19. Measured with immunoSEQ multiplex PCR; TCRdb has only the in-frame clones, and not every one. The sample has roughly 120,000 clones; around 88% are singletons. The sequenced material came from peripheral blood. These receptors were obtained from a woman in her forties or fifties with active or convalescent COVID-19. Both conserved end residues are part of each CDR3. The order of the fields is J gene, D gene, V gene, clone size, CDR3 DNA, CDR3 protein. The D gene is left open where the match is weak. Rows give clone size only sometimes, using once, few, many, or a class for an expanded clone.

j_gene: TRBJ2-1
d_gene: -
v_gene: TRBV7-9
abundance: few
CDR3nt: TGTGCCAGCAGCTTAGCATTAAACAATGAGCAGTTCTTC
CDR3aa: CASSLALNNEQFF

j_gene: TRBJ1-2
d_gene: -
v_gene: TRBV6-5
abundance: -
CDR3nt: TGTGCCAGCAGTTATAGGAGGGGAAACTATGGCTACACCTTC
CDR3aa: CASSYRRGNYGYTF

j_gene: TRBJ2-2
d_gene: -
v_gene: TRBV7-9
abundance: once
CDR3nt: TGTGCCAGCAGCTTAGCGCAAGGGGACACCGGGGAGCTGTTTTTT
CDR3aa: CASSLAQGDTGELFF

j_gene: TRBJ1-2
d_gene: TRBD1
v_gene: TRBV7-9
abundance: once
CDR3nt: TGTGCCAGCAGCCGGACAGGGGGCGATGGCTACACCTTC
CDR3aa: CASSRTGGDGYTF

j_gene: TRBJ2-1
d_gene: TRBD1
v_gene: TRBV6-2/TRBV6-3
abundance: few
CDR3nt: TGTGCCAGCAGTAGGGACAGCTACAATGAGCAGTTCTTC
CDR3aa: CASSRDSYNEQFF

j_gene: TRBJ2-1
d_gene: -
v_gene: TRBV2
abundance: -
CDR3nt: TGTGCCAGCGGAATGGACAGTGCGAATGAGCAGTTCTTC
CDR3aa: CASGMDSANEQFF

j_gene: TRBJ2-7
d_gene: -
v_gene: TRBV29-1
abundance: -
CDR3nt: TGCAGCGTTGAAGATCGGTGGCAGGGGAGCTACGAGCAGTACTTC
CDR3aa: CSVEDRWQGSYEQYF

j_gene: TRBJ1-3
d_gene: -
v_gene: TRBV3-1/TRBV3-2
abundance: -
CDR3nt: TGTGCCAGCAGCCAAGCACAACGAAGAAACACCATATATTTT
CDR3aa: CASSQAQRRNTIYF

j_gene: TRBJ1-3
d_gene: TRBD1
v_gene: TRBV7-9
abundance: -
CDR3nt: TGTGCCAGCAGCCCTCGGACAGGGGCTGGAAACACCATATATTTT
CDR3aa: CASSPRTGAGNTIYF

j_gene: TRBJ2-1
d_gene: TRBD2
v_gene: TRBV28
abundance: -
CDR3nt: TGTGCCAGCAGTGTGACTAGCGGGAGTTCCTACAATGAGCAGTTCTTC
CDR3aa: CASSVTSGSSYNEQFF

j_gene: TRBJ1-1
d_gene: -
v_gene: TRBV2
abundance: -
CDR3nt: TGTGCCAGCAGGCCGGGACACCGAAACACTGAAGCTTTCTTT
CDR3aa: CASRPGHRNTEAFF

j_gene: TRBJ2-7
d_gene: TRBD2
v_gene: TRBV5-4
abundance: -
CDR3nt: TGTGCCAGCAGCTCACGGACTAGCGGGACCTCCTACGAGCAGTACTTC
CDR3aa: CASSSRTSGTSYEQYF

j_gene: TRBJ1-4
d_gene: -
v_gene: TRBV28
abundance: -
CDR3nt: TGTGCCAGCAGTCCCAGGGGTCAGGCGACTAATGAAAAACTGTTTTTT
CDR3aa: CASSPRGQATNEKLFF

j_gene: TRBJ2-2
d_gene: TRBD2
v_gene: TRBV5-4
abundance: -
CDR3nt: TGTGCCAGCAAAAGCGGGACCGCCACCGGGGAGCTGTTTTTT
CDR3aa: CASKSGTATGELFF

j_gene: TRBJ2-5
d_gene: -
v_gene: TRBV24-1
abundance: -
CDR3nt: TGTGCCACCAGCGAGGGGTTGAGGGGGGAGACCCAGTACTTC
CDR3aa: CATSEGLRGETQYF

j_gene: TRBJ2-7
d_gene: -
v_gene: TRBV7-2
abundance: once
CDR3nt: TGTGCCAGCAGCTTCGCCCGGGACTGGTCCTACGAGCAGTACTTC
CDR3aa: CASSFARDWSYEQYF

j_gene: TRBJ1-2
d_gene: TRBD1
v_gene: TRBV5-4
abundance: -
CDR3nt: TGTGCCAGCAGCCCACAGAGGACAGGGTATGGTGGCTACACCTTC
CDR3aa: CASSPQRTGYGGYTF

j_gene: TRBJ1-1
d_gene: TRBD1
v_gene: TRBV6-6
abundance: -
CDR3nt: TGTGCCAGTCAGGGGGCGTCCACCTTGAACACTGAAGCTTTCTTT
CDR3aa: CASQGASTLNTEAFF

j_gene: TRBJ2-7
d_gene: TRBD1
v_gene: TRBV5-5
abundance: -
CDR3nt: TGTGCCAGCAGCTTGAGGGACAGGGTTCGGGGATCCTACGAGCAGTACTTC
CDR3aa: CASSLRDRVRGSYEQYF

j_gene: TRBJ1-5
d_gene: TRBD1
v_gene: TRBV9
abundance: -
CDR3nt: TGTGCCAGCAGCGTAGGTGATACAGGGGGCGATAGCAATCAGCCCCAGCATTTT
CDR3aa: CASSVGDTGGDSNQPQHF

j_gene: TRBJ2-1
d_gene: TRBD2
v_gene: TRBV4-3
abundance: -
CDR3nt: TGCGCCAGCAGCACAACTAGCGCTTACAATGAGCAGTTCTTC
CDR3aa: CASSTTSAYNEQFF

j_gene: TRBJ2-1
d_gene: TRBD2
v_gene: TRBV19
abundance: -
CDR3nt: TGTGCCAGTAGTAGCGGGGGGGATCACAATGAGCAGTTCTTC
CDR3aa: CASSSGGDHNEQFF

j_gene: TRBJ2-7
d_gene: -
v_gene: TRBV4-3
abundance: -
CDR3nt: TGCGCCAGCAGCCAAGAGAGGGGGTGGGAGCAGTACTTC
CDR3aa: CASSQERGWEQYF

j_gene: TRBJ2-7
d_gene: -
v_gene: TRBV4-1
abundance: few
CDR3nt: TGCGCCAGCAGCCAAGGGGTGTGGGCCGATCCGCCACTTAGGTACTTC
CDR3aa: CASSQGVWADPPLRYF

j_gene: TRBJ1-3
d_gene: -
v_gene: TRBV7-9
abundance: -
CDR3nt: TGTGCCAGCAGCCCAAGCCGGGGAAACACCATATATTTT
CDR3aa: CASSPSRGNTIYF

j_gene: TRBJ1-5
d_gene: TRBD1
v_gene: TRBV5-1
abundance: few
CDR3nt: TGCGCCAGCAGTCCAGGGGGCTGGCGGCAGCCCCAGCATTTT
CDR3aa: CASSPGGWRQPQHF

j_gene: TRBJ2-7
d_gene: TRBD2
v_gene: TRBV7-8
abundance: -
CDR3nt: TGTGCCAGCAGCCCGGGACTAGCGGGACTGGCTGGTTACGAGCAGTACTTC
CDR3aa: CASSPGLAGLAGYEQYF

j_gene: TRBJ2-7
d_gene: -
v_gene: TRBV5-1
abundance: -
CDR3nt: TGCGCCAGCAGCTTGGTTTCTCGGCCGGGAGAGAGGGAGCAGTACTTC
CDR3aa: CASSLVSRPGEREQYF

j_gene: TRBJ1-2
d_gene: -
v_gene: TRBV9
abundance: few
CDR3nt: TGTGCCAGCAGAACGGACATCTCAAGTGGTGGCTACACCTTC
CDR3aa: CASRTDISSGGYTF

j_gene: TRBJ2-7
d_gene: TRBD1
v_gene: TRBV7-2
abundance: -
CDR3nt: TGTGCCAGCAGCTTAGGCGGGACAGGGTTCTCCTACGAGCAGTACTTC
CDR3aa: CASSLGGTGFSYEQYF

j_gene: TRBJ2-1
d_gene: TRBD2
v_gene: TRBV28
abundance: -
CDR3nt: TGTGCCAGCAGCTTACTAGCGGCAAGTCCCCGCGATGAGCAGTTCTTC
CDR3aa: CASSLLAASPRDEQFF

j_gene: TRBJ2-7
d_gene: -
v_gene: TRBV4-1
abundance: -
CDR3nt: TGCGCCAGCAGCCGGACGTCTCGGGGGGCAACCTACGAGCAGTACTTC
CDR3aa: CASSRTSRGATYEQYF

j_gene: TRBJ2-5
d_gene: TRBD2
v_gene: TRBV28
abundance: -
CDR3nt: TGTGCCAGCAGTTTTGAAGCGGGAGACTCAGAGACCCAGTACTTC
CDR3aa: CASSFEAGDSETQYF

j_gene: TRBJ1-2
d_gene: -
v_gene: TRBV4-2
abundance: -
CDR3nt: TGTGCCAGCAGCCAAGAGGCCAGGGTAAGGAACTATGGCTACACCTTC
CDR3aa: CASSQEARVRNYGYTF

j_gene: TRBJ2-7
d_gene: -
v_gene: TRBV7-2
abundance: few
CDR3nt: TGTGCCAGCAGGGGGGCGGGCCCCTACGAGCAGTACTTC
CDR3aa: CASRGAGPYEQYF

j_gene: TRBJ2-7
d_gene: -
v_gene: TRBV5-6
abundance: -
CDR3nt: TGTGCCAGCAGCCCAGGACTGGGCTACGAGCAGTACTTC
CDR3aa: CASSPGLGYEQYF